This T cell receptor (beta chain) was documented in a study of identifying expanded T cells in peripheral blood. Regarding the study as a whole: Roughly two-week clone count variance significantly increased as total template count grew. About 1.2 clones differed between technical replicates, versus approximately 16 and 19 over time.

Trimming removed 3 bases at V and 11 bases at J, with 8 bases between. The CDR3 has 12 amino acids. The V gene's germline CDR1 is MNHNY and CDR2 SVGAGI (reference sequence). Repertoires were generated with immunoSEQ multiplex PCR, while TCRdb's copy carries only in-frame clones and drops some. Among some 120,000 clones listed, around four fifths were seen once. On this clone itself: What it binds is unknown.

Healthy donors had no documented immune events, such as infections, while sampled. What was sequenced was blood. V gene TRBV6-6 combines with J gene TRBJ1-6; D remains unclear. The sequence derives from a person aged 18 to 75 in good health. Here the CDR3 DNA reads TGTGCCAGCAGTTATCGCGATCCACCCCTCCACTTT. Protein sequence: CASSYRDPPLHF.